A single sample gave rise to the 17 T cell receptor beta chains below, sequenced in a study of CD8+ T cells in alopecia areata. The authors extracted RNA and reverse transcribed it into cDNA as the sequencing template. Profiled with immunoSEQ multiplex PCR; TCRdb holds only in-frame clones, not every one. The data show some 190,000 clones, 66% seen once. The treatment is: oral pan-JAK inhibitor, 5-10 mg twice daily. The source material was CD4+ T cells sorted from blood, sampled at week 44, from a patient treated with tofacitinib. The receptors here all came from a human donor with alopecia areata.

The table lists this clone with a count of one. The J gene is TRBJ2-7, the V gene TRBV7-6, with D perhaps TRBD1 (6 bases). This CDR3 is 14 amino acids long. The germline CDR1 and CDR2 sequences are SGHVS and FNYEAQ. V lost 5 bases and J 2 bases, leaving 13 bases between the germline ends. The CDR3 sequence is CASSPTDSAYEQYF. The DNA for the CDR3 is TGTGCCAGCAGCCCGACGGACAGCGCCTACGAGCAGTACTTC.

The chain uses TRBV29-1 and TRBJ2-4; the D is unclear. The CDR3 is 14 residues long. The V gene lost 4 bases and the J gene lost 1 base, with 11 bases spanning the gap. Germline loops: CDR1 SQVTM, CDR2 ANQGSEA. Here the CDR3 reads CSVGPGGAKNIQYF. CDR3 in DNA: TGCAGCGTTGGTCCAGGTGGGGCCAAAAACATTCAGTACTTC. The full variable domain, its missing parts supplied by reference TRBV29-1 and TRBJ2-4, is SAVISQKPSRDICQRGTSLTIQCQVDSQVTMMFWYRQQPGQSLTLIATANQGSEATYESGFVIDKFPISRPNLTFSTLTVSNMSPEDSSIYLCSVGPGGAKNIQYFGAGTRLSVL.

J is TRBJ1-5 and V is TRBV18; D unresolved. Per germline, CDR1 KGHSH and CDR2 LQKENI. Trimming left V 3 bases short and J 12 bases short, with 24 bases between. The CDR3 is 16 amino acids. This CDR3 reads CASSPTYEPQAHLQHF. DNA for the CDR3: TGTGCCAGCTCACCCACATACGAACCTCAGGCCCATCTCCAGCATTTT.

The gene calls are TRBV5-6 and TRBJ1-3; maybe TRBD1 (6 bases). This CDR3 is 15 amino acids long. V shed 4 bases and J shed 0 bases, with 11 bases lying between them. In germline, CDR1 is SGHDT, CDR2 YYEEEE. This CDR3 reads CASSIGQRSGNTIYF. For the CDR3, the DNA is TGTGCCAGCAGCATAGGACAGCGCTCTGGAAACACCATATATTTT.

As regards this clone: Other DNA sequences within the sample encode an identical CDR3. J is TRBJ1-1 and V is TRBV30, with no clear D. Germline CDR1 GTSNPN, CDR2 SVGIG (reference sequence). This CDR3 is built from 11 residues. Trimming left V 3 bases short and J 4 bases short, with 6 bases between. CDR3 in DNA: TGTGCCTGGAGACCGGGCACTGAAGCTTTCTTT. It codes for CAWRPGTEAFF.

The chain recombines TRBV7-9 with TRBJ1-5, with D unclear. The germline gives CDR1 SEHNR, CDR2 FQNEAQ (reference sequence). V gave up 3 bases and J gave up 0 bases, with 12 bases separating them. This CDR3 is 16 amino acids long. CDR3 residues: CASSLSARYSNQPQHF. CDR3 coding DNA: TGTGCCAGCAGCTTGTCGGCGCGTTATAGCAATCAGCCCCAGCATTTT.

A few counts support this clone. The J gene is TRBJ2-7, the V gene TRBV7-9; tentatively, D is TRBD1 or TRBD2 (5 bases each). This CDR3 has 14 amino acids. Germline V gives CDR1 SEHNR, CDR2 FQNEAQ (reference sequence). Trimming stripped 3 bases from V and 1 base from J, with 10 bases between. The CDR3 nucleotides are TGTGCCAGCAGCTTCGGGACGGTTTCCTACGAGCAGTACTTC. This gives the protein CASSFGTVSYEQYF.

The rearrangement joins TRBV29-1 to TRBJ2-5; D is unclear. V lost 6 bases and J lost 5, with 19 bases in between. The CDR3 runs 14 residues. Germline-derived CDR1 and CDR2 are SQVTM and ANQGSEA. The CDR3 loop is CSVSAGSRRETQYF. The CDR3 DNA is TGCAGCGTCTCGGCCGGGTCTCGGCGGGAGACCCAGTACTTC. Combining the CDR3 with reference TRBV29-1 and TRBJ2-5 gives the whole variable domain SAVISQKPSRDICQRGTSLTIQCQVDSQVTMMFWYRQQPGQSLTLIATANQGSEATYESGFVIDKFPISRPNLTFSTLTVSNMSPEDSSIYLCSVSAGSRRETQYFGPGTRLLVL.

As for this clone: In the same sample, other DNA sequences code for this CDR3. This sequence joins TRBV25-1 and TRBJ2-5, with D unresolved. V lost 5 bases and J lost 2, with 3 bases in between. CDR3 length: 11 residues. Germline assignment: CDR1 MGHDK and CDR2 SYGVNS. This CDR3 is CASSPQETQYF. The CDR3 DNA follows: TGTGCCAGCAGTCCACAAGAGACCCAGTACTTC.

In the case of this clone: The identical CDR3 is also encoded by other nucleotide sequences in the sample. The chain recombines TRBV29-1 with TRBJ1-4, with TRBD1 as a possible D gene (6 bases). The CDR3 runs 13 residues. Germline V gives CDR1 SQVTM, CDR2 ANQGSEA. The germline V and J ends were trimmed by 4 bases and 5 bases, with 11 bases remaining between them. The CDR3 loop is CSVGRGANEKLFF. In DNA, the CDR3 is TGCAGCGTTGGACGGGGGGCGAATGAAAAACTGTTTTTT.

This chain uses TRBV30 with TRBJ2-5; a weak D match, TRBD1 (6 bases). The CDR3 extends over 14 amino acids. The V end was cut by 2 bases, the J end by 4 bases, with 14 bases between. Germline-derived CDR1 and CDR2 are GTSNPN and SVGIG (reference sequence). The CDR3 DNA reads TGTGCCTGGAGTAGGGGGACCCGAGGAGAGACCCAGTACTTC. Amino acid sequence: CAWSRGTRGETQYF. The full variable domain, with the rest looked up from reference TRBV30 and TRBJ2-5, is SQTIHQWPATLVQPVGSPLSLECTVEGTSNPNLYWYRQAAGRGLQLLFYSVGIGQISSEVPQNLSASRPQDRQFILSSKKLLLSDSGFYLCAWSRGTRGETQYFGPGTRLLVL.

This chain connects TRBV30 to TRBJ1-2; TRBD1 is a possible D gene (5 bases). Germline CDR1 and CDR2: GTSNPN and SVGIG (reference sequence). Deletions cut 3 bases from V and 1 base from J, with 15 bases between. The CDR3 consists of 15 residues. The CDR3 sequence is CAWRDSGPFNYGYTF. In DNA form, the CDR3 reads TGTGCCTGGAGGGATTCAGGGCCTTTTAACTATGGCTACACCTTC.

The CDR3 is CASIGGYEQYF. CDR3 coding DNA: TGTGCCAGCATCGGGGGCTACGAGCAGTACTTC. The rearrangement joins TRBV28 to TRBJ2-7, with TRBD2 as a possible D gene (6 bases). Trimming cost V 7 bases and J 3 bases, with 7 bases left between them. The CDR3 covers 11 residues. Looked up from germline, CDR1 is MDHEN and CDR2 is SYDVKM.

Regarding this clone: One junction end does not reproduce the germline sequence, and a read error may be involved. The V and J genes are TRBV29-1 and TRBJ2-2, with D possibly TRBD1 on 5 matching bases. The germline gives CDR1 SQVTM, CDR2 ANQGSEA. The CDR3 sequence is 14 residues long. The CDR3 is CSVGETVNSGELFF. The CDR3, as DNA: TGCAGCGTGGGCGAGACAGTTAACAGCGGGGAGCTGTTTTTT.

V and J are TRBV9 and TRBJ2-6; TRBD1 matches 11 bases. This CDR3 has 17 residues. Unmatched junction bases numbered 1, after V lost 2 bases and J lost 0 bases. Germline CDR1 SGDLS, CDR2 YYNGEE. The CDR3 loop is CASSVGTGGSGANVLTF. CDR3 in DNA: TGTGCCAGCAGCGTGGGGACAGGGGGCTCTGGGGCCAACGTCCTGACTTTC. Complete variable domain (other parts from reference TRBV9 and TRBJ2-6): DSGVTQTPKHLITATGQRVTLRCSPRSGDLSVYWYQQSLDQGLQFLIQYYNGEERAKGNILERFSAQQFPDLHSELNLSSLELGDSALYFCASSVGTGGSGANVLTFGAGSRLTVL.

This clone was detected only a few times. J is TRBJ2-5 and V is TRBV29-1, with D possibly matching TRBD1 (6 bases). V lost 5 bases, J lost 2 bases, and 9 bases lay in between. This CDR3 is built from 12 residues. CDR1 and CDR2 from the germline V gene are SQVTM and ANQGSEA. In DNA, the CDR3 is TGCAGCGTTAAGAGGGGGCAAGAGACCCAGTACTTC. It yields the protein CSVKRGQETQYF.

J is TRBJ1-3 and V is TRBV4-3; D gene uncertain. Germline V gene lookup returns CDR1 LGHNA and CDR2 YSLEER. Deletions cut 4 bases from V and 2 bases from J, with 6 bases between. CDR3 length equals 13 residues. The CDR3 is CASSPEPGNTIYF. DNA of the CDR3: TGCGCCAGCAGCCCTGAACCTGGAAACACCATATATTTT.